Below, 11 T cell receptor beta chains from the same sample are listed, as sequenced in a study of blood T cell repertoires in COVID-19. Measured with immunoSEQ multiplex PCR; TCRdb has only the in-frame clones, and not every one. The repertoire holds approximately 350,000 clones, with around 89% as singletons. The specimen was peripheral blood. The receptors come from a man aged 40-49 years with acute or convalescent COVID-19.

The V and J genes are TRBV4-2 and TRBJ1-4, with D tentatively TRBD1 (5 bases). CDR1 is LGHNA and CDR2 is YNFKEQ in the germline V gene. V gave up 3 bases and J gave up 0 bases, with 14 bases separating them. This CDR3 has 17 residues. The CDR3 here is CASSQGTGSPTNEKLFF. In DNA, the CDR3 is TGTGCCAGCAGCCAGGGGACTGGTAGTCCAACTAATGAAAAACTGTTTTTT.

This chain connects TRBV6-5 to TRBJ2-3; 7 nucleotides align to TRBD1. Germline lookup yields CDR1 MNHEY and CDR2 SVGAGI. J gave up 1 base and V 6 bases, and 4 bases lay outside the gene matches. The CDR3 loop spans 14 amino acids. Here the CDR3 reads CASRDDRGTDTQYF. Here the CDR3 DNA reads TGTGCCAGCAGGGACGACAGGGGCACAGATACGCAGTATTTT.

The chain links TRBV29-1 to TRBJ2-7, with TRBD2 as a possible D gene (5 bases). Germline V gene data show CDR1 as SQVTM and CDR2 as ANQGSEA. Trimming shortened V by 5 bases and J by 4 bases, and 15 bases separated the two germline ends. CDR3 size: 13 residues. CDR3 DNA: TGCAGCGTTCTGAAGGGAGATGGATACGAGCAGTACTTC. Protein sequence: CSVLKGDGYEQYF.

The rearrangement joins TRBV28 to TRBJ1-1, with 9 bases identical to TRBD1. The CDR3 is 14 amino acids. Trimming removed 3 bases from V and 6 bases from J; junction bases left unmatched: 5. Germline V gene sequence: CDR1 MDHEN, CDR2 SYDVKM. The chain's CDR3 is CASSFRTGVSEAFF. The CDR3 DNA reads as TGTGCCAGCAGTTTCCGGACAGGGGTATCTGAAGCTTTCTTT.

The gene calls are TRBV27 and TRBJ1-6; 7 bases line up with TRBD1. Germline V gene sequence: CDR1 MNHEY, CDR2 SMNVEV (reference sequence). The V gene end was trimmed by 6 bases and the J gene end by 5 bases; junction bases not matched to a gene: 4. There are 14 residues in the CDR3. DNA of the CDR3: TGTGCCAGCAGCCGGGACAGTGATAATTCACCCCTCCACTTT. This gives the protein CASSRDSDNSPLHF.

For the CDR3, the DNA is TGTGCCTGGAGTGCAAATCGGGGGGCCAAGGACACTGAAGCTTTCTTT. Protein: CAWSANRGAKDTEAFF. The chain is built from TRBV30 and TRBJ1-1, with D possibly being TRBD1 (6 bases). Germline CDR1 is GTSNPN and CDR2 is SVGIG (reference sequence). V was trimmed by 1 base and J by 3 bases, leaving 18 bases between them. The CDR3 has 16 amino acids.

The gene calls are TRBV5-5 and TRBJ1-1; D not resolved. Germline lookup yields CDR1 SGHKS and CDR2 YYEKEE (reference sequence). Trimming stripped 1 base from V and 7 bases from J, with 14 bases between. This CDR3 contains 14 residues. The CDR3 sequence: CASSLLIDRGEAFF. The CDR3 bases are TGTGCCAGCAGCTTGTTGATTGATCGGGGTGAAGCTTTCTTT. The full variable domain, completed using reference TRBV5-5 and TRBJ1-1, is DAGVTQSPTHLIKTRGQQVTLRCSPISGHKSVSWYQQVLGQGPQFIFQYYEKEERGRGNFPDRFSARQFPNYSSELNVNALLLGDSALYLCASSLLIDRGEAFFGQGTRLTVV.

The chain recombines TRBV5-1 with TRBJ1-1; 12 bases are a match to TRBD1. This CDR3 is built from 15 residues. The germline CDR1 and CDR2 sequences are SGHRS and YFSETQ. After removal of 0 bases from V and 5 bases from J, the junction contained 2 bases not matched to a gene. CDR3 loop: CASSLEGQGATEAFF. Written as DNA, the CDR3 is TGCGCCAGCAGCTTGGAGGGACAGGGGGCGACTGAAGCTTTCTTT.

DNA for the CDR3: TGTGCCAGCTCCAGGCTGGGGGCGTTCTATGGCTACACCTTC. Its translation is CASSRLGAFYGYTF. V is TRBV13 and J is TRBJ1-2; the D gene is possibly TRBD1 (6 bases). Germline V gene data show CDR1 as PRHDT and CDR2 as FYEKMQ (reference sequence). There are 14 residues in the CDR3. The V end was cut by 8 bases, the J end by 4 bases, with 17 bases between.

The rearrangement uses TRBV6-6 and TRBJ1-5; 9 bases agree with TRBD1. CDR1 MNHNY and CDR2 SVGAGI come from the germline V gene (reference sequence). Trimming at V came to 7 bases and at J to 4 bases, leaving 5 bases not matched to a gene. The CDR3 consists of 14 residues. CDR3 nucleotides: TGTGCCAGCAAAAATGGACAGGGGAATCAGCCCCAGCATTTT. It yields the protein CASKNGQGNQPQHF.

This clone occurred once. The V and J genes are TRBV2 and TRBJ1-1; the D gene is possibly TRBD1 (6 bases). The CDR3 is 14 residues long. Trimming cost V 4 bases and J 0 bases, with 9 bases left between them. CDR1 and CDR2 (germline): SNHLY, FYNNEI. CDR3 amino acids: CASSAGEMNTEAFF. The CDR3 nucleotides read TGTGCCAGCAGTGCAGGGGAAATGAACACTGAAGCTTTCTTT. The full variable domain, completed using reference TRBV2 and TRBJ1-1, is EPEVTQTPSHQVTQMGQEVILRCVPISNHLYFYWYRQILGQKVEFLVSFYNNEISEKSEIFDDQFSVERPDGSNFTLKIRSTKLEDSAMYFCASSAGEMNTEAFFGQGTRLTVV.